This T cell receptor (beta chain) was sequenced in a study of tumor-infiltrating lymphocytes in localized non-small cell lung cancer. Study information: Resected tumor was paired with non-adjacent uninvolved lung from the same patient.

This clone was seen more than once but under ten times. Its matching antigen is unknown. Study findings and constraints: Only some patients had TCR sequencing, depending on available tissue.

Assay used: immunoSEQ multiplex PCR; TCRdb lists only in-frame clones, some missing. The table records 10,000 or so clones, less than 80% of them present only once. Germline assignment: CDR1 SGHAT and CDR2 FQNNGV. The ends lost 4 bases at V and 2 bases at J; junction bases unmatched: 2. CDR3 length: 13 residues. The TCR sequence derives from a human donor with non-small cell lung cancer. The sample comprised lung tumor tissue. V and J are TRBV11-2 and TRBJ2-7; 7 bases line up with TRBD2. DNA of the CDR3: TGTGCCAGCAGCTCTGGACTAGCCTACGAGCAGTACTTC. The encoded protein is CASSSGLAYEQYF.